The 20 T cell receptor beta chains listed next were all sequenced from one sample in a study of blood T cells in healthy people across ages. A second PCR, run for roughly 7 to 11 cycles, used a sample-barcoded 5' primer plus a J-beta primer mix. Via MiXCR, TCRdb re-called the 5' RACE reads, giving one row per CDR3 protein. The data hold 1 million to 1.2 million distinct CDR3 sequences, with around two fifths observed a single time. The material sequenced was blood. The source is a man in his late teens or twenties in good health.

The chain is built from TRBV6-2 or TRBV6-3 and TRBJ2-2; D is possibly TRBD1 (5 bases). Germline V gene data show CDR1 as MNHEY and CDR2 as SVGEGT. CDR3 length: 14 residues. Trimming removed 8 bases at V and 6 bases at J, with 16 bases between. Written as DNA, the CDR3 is TGTGCCAGCGTGTTGCAGGGTCTCCCCGGGGAGCTGTTTTTT. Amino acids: CASVLQGLPGELFF.

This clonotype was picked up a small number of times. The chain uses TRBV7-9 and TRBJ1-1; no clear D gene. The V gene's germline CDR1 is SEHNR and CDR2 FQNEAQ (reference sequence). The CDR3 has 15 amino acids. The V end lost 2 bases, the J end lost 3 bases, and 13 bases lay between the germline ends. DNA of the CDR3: TGTGCCAGCAGCTTACTGGGAAAAAAGGACACTGAAGCTTTCTTT. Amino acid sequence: CASSLLGKKDTEAFF.

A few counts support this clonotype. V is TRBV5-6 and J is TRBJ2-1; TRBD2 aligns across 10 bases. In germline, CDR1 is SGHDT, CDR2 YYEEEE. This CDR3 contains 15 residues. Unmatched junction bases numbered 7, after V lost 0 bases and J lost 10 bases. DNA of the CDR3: TGTGCCAGCAGCTTGGGTAGCGGGGGGACTACGGAGCAGTTCTTC. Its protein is CASSLGSGGTTEQFF.

The CDR3 spells CASSLSTRVPYLYEQYF. In nucleotides, the CDR3 is TGTGCCAGCTCACTGTCAACCAGGGTTCCCTACCTGTACGAGCAGTACTTC. The chain links TRBV18 to TRBJ2-7; possibly TRBD1 for D (5 bases). The CDR3 has 17 residues. Trimming shortened V by 4 bases and J by 4 bases, and 23 bases separated the two germline ends. Germline V gene lookup returns CDR1 KGHSH and CDR2 LQKENI.

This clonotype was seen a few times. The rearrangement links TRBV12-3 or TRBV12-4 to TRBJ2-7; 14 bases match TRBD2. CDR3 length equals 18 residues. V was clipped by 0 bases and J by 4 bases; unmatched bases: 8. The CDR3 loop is CASSLALPTSGGAYEQYF. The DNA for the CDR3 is TGTGCCAGCAGTTTAGCCCTTCCGACTAGCGGGGGGGCGTACGAGCAGTACTTC.

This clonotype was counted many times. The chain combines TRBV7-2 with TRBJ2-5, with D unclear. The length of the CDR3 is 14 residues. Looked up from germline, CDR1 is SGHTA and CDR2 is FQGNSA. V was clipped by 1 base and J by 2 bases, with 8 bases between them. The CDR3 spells CASSLVGSQETQYF. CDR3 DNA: TGTGCCAGCAGCTTAGTAGGATCTCAAGAGACCCAGTACTTC.

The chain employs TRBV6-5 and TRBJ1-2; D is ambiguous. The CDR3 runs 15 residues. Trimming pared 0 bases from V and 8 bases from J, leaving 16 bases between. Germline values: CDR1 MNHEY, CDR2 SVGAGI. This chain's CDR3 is CASSYSSGVAWGYTF. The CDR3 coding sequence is TGTGCCAGCAGTTACTCGAGTGGGGTGGCCTGGGGCTACACCTTC.

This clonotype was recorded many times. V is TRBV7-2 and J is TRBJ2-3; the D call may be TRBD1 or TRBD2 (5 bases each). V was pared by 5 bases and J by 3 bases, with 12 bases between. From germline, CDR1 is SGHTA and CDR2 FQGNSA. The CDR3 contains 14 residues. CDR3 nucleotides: TGTGCCAGCAGCCCAGGCTGGGGGACAGATACGCAGTATTTT. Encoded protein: CASSPGWGTDTQYF.

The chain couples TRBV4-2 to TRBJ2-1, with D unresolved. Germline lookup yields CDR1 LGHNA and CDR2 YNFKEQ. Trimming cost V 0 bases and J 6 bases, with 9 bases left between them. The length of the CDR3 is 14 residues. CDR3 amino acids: CASSQELRLNEQFF. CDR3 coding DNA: TGTGCCAGCAGCCAAGAACTGCGTCTCAATGAGCAGTTCTTC.

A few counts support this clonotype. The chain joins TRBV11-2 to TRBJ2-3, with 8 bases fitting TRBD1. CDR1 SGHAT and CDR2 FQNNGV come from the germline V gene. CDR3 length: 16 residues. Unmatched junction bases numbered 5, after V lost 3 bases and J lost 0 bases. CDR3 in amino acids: CASSFTGGFSTDTQYF. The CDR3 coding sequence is TGTGCCAGCAGCTTTACAGGGGGTTTTAGCACAGATACGCAGTATTTT.

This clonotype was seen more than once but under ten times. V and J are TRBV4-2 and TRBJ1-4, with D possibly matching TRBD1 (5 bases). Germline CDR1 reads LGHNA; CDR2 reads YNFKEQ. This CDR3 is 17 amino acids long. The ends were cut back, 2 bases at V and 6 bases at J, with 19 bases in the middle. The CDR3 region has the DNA TGTGCCAGCAGCCAAAGGTCCCCGGACATGCAGGATGAAAAACTGTTTTTT. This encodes CASSQRSPDMQDEKLFF.

The CDR3: CASSYIAAGQTNTEAFF. The CDR3 region has the DNA TGTGCCAGCAGTTATATCGCCGCGGGACAGACAAACACTGAAGCTTTCTTT. The chain combines TRBV6-6 with TRBJ1-1; 7 nucleotides align to TRBD1. Germline loops: CDR1 MNHNY, CDR2 SVGAGI (reference sequence). With 3 bases clipped from V and 2 bases from J, the junction kept 12 bases outside the gene matches. This CDR3 has 17 amino acids.

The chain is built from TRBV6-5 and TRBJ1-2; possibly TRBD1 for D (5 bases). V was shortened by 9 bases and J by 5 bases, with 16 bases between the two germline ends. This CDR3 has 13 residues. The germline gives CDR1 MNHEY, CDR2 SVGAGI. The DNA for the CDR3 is TGTGCCAGTCGGGAGGGGACGGAATATGGCTACACCTTC. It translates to CASREGTEYGYTF.

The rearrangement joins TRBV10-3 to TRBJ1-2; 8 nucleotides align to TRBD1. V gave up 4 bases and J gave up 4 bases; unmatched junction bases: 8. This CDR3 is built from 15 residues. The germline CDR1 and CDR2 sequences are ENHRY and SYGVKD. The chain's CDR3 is CAISVRTGLGYGYTF. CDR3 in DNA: TGTGCCATCAGTGTGAGGACAGGGCTGGGCTATGGCTACACCTTC.

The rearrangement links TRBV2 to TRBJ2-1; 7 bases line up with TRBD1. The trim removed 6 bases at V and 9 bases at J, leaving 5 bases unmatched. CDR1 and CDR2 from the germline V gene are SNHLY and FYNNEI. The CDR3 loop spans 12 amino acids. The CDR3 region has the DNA TGTGCCAGCAGCGTGACAGGGAGTGAGCAGTTCTTC. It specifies CASSVTGSEQFF.

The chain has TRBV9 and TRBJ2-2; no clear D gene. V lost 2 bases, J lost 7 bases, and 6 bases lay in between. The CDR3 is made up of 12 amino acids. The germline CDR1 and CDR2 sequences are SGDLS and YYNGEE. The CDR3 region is CASSVNRGELFF. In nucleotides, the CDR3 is TGTGCCAGCAGCGTGAACCGCGGGGAGCTGTTTTTT.

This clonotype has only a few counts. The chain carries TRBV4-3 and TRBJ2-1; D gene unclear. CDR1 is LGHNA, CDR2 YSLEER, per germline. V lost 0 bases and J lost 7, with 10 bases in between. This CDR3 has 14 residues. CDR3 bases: TGCGCCAGCAGCCAAGAACGCCAGGAAAATGAGCAGTTCTTC. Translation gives CASSQERQENEQFF.

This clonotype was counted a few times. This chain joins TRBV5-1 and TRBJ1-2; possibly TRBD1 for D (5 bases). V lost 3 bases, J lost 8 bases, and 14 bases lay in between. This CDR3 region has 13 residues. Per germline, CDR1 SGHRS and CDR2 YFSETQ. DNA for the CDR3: TGCGCCAGCAGCTGGACCCAAGGGACGGGCTACACCTTC. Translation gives CASSWTQGTGYTF.

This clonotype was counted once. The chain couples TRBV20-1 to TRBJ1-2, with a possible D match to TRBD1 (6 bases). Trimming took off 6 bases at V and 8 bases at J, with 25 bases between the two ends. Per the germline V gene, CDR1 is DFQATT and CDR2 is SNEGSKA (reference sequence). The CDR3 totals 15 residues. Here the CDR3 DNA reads TGCAGTGCCGAGGGGGGGACTTACTCACATAAGGGCTACACCTTC. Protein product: CSAEGGTYSHKGYTF.

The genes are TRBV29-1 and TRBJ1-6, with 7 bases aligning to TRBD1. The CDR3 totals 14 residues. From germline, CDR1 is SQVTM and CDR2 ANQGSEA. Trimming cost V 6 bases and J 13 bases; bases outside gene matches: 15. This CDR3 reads CSVSEGQISTPLHF. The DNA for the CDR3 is TGCAGCGTGTCGGAGGGACAGATCTCTACCCCCCTCCACTTT.